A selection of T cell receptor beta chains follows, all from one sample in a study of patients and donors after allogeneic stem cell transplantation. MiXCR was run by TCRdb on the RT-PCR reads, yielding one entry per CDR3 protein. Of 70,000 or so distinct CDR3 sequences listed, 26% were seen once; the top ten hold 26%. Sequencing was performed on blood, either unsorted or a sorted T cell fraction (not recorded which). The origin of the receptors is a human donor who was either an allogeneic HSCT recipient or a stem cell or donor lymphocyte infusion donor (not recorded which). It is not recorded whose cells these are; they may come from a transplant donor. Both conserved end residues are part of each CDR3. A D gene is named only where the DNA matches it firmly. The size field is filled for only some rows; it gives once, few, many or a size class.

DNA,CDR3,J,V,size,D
TGCAGTGCTAACAGGCCTGAAGCTTTCTTT,CSANRPEAFF,TRBJ1-1,TRBV20-1,few,-
TGCGCCAGCAGCTTGGAGGGGACTAGCGGGCTGGAGACCCAGTACTTC,CASSLEGTSGLETQYF,TRBJ2-5,TRBV5-1,-,TRBD2
TGTGCCAGCAGACACGGACCGGCGCTAAGCTACACCTTC,CASRHGPALSYTF,TRBJ1-2,TRBV7-3,few,-
TGTGCCACCAGCAGCTACAAAGTCACCCGGGACCCCCACGAGCAGTACTTC,CATSSYKVTRDPHEQYF,TRBJ2-7,TRBV15,-,-
TGCGCCAGCATGGGAGGGACAGGGAGTTACAATGAGCAGTTCTTC,CASMGGTGSYNEQFF,TRBJ2-1,TRBV5-1,-,TRBD1
TGTGCCAGCAGCCACCGGGACCGCTCCACAGATACGCAGTATTTT,CASSHRDRSTDTQYF,TRBJ2-3,TRBV9,many,-
TGCAGTGCTAGAATAGCGGGAGGCCAGGAGAATGAGCAGTTCTTC,CSARIAGGQENEQFF,TRBJ2-1,TRBV20-1,-,TRBD2
TGCAGTGCTAGAAGGGTCTACAATGAGCAGTTCTTC,CSARRVYNEQFF,TRBJ2-1,TRBV20-1,-,-
TGTGCCAGTAGTATGGACGCGACCCCAAATCAGCCCCAGCATTTT,CASSMDATPNQPQHF,TRBJ1-5,TRBV19,-,-
TGCAGTGCTAGCAGGGGGCTAGAGCAGCCCCAGCATTTT,CSASRGLEQPQHF,TRBJ1-5,TRBV20-1,few,TRBD1
TGCAGTGCTAGAGACACCTACGAGCAGTACTTC,CSARDTYEQYF,TRBJ2-7,TRBV20-1,-,-
TGCGCCAGCAGCCTCAGCTTCGGGACAGGGAACGAAAAACTGTTTTTT,CASSLSFGTGNEKLFF,TRBJ1-4,TRBV5-1,few,TRBD1
TGCAGCGTTGAGGGAGAAACAGGGAAGGCCGGGGAGCTGTTTTTT,CSVEGETGKAGELFF,TRBJ2-2,TRBV29-1,few,-
TGTGCCAGCAGACGGACGGGGGACGACGAGCAGTACTTC,CASRRTGDDEQYF,TRBJ2-7,TRBV12-3/TRBV12-4,few,-
TGTGCCACCACAAATCCTATAGGGCCCCGTTCCTACAATGAGCAGTTCTTC,CATTNPIGPRSYNEQFF,TRBJ2-1,TRBV10-3,many,-
TGCGCCAGCAGCACCCGACAGGGGGTCACTGAAGCTTTCTTT,CASSTRQGVTEAFF,TRBJ1-1,TRBV5-1,few,TRBD1
TGTGCCAGCAGCCAATGGTCCACAGGGGTTTCCACTGAAGCTTTCTTT,CASSQWSTGVSTEAFF,TRBJ1-1,TRBV3-1,many,TRBD1
TGTGCCGTACGCCCGGAGCGAAGCACAGATACGCAGTATTTT,CAVRPERSTDTQYF,TRBJ2-3,TRBV7-9,-,-